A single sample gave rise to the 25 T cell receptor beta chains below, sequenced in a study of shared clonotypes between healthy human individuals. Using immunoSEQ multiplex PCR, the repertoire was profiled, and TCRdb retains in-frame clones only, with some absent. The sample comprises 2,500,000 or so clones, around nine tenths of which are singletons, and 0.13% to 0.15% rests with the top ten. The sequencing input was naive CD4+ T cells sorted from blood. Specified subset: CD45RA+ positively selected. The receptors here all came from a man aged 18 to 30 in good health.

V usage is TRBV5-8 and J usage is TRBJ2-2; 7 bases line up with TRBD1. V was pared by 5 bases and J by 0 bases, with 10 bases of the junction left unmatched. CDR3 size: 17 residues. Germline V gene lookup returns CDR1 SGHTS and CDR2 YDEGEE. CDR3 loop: CASSKIRDRANTGELFF. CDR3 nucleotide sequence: TGTGCCAGCAGTAAAATCCGGGACAGAGCGAACACCGGGGAGCTGTTTTTT.

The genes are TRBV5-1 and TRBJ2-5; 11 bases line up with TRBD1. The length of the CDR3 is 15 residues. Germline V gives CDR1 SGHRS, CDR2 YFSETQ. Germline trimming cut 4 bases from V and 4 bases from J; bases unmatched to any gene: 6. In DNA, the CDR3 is TGCGCCAGCAGCGGTGGACAGGGGGCGGGAGAGACCCAGTACTTC. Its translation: CASSGGQGAGETQYF.

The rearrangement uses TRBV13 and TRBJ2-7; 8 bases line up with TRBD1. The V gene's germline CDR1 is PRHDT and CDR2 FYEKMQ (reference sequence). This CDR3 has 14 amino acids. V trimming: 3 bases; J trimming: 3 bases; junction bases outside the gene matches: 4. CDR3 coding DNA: TGTGCCAGCAGCTTTGACAGGGGAGACTACGAGCAGTACTTC. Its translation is CASSFDRGDYEQYF.

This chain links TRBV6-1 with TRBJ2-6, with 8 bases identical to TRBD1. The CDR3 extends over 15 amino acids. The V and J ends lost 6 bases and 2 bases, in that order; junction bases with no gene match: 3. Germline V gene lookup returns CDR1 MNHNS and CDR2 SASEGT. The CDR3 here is CASRLRGPGANVLTF. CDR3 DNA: TGTGCCAGCAGACTCAGGGGGCCTGGGGCCAACGTCCTGACTTTC.

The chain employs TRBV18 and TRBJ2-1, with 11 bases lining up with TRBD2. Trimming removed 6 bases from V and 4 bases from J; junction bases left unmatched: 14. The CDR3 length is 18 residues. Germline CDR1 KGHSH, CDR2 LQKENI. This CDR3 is CASSEVGSGGAWYNEQFF. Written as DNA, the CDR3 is TGTGCCAGCTCCGAAGTCGGTAGCGGGGGGGCCTGGTACAATGAGCAGTTCTTC.

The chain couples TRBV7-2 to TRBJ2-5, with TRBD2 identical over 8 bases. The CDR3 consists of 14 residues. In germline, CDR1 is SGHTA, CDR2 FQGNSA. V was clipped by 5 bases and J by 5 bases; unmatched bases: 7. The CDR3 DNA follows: TGTGCCAGCAGCCTACAAGCGGGAGAGGAGACCCAGTACTTC. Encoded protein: CASSLQAGEETQYF. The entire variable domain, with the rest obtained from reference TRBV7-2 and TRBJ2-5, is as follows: GAGVSQSPSNKVTEKGKDVELRCDPISGHTALYWYRQSLGQGLEFLIYFQGNSAPDKSGLPSDRFSAERTGGSVSTLTIQRTQQEDSAVYLCASSLQAGEETQYFGPGTRLLVL.

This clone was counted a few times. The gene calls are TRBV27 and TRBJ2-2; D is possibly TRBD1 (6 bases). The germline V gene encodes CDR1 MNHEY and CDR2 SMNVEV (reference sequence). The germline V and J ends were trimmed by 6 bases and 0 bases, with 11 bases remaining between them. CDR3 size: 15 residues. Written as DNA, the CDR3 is TGTGCCAGCAGAGACGGGACAACGAACACCGGGGAGCTGTTTTTT. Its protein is CASRDGTTNTGELFF.

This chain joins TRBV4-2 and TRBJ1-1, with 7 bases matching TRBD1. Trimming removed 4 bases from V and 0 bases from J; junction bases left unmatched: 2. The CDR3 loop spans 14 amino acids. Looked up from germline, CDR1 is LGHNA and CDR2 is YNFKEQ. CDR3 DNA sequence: TGTGCCAGCAGCCGGGGACAGCTGAACACTGAAGCTTTCTTT. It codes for CASSRGQLNTEAFF.

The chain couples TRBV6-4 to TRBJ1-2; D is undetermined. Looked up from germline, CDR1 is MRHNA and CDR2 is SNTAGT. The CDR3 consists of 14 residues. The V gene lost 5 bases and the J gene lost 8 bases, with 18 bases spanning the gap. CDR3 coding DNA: TGTGCCAGCAGTACCGGTAACCCCATCGACGGCTACACCTTC. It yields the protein CASSTGNPIDGYTF.

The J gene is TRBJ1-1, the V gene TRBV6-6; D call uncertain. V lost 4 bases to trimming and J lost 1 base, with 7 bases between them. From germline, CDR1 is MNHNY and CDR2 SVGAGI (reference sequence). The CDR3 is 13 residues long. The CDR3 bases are TGTGCCAGCAGTTTTCGAGAGAACACTGAAGCTTTCTTT. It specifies CASSFRENTEAFF.

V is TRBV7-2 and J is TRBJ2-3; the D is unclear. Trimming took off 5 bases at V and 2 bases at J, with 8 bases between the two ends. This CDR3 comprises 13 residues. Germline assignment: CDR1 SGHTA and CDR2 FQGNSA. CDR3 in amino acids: CASSRAYTDTQYF. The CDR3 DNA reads TGTGCCAGCAGCAGGGCATACACAGATACGCAGTATTTT.

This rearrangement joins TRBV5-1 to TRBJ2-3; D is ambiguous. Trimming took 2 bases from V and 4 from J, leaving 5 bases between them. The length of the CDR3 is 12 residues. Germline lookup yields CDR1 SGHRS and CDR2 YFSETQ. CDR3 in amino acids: CASSFPADTQYF. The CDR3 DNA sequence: TGCGCCAGCAGCTTTCCAGCAGATACGCAGTATTTT.

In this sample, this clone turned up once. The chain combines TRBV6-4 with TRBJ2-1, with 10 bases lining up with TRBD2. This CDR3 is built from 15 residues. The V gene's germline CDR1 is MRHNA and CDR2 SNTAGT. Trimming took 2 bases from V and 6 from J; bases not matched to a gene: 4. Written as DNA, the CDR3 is TGTGCCAGCAGTGACCTAGCGGGGGTAAGCAATGAGCAGTTCTTC. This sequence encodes CASSDLAGVSNEQFF.

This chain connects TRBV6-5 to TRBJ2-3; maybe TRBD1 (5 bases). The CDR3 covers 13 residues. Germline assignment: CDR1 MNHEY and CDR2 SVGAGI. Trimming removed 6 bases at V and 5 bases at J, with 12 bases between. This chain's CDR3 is CASRRGFGDTQYF. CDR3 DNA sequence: TGTGCCAGCAGAAGGGGCTTTGGAGATACGCAGTATTTT.

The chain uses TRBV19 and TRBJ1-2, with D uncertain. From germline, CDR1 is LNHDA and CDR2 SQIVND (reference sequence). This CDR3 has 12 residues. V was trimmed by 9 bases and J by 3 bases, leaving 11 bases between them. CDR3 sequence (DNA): TGTGCCAGCAATTCTCGGGACTATGGCTACACCTTC. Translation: CASNSRDYGYTF.

CDR3 sequence (DNA): TGTGCCAGCAGCCCCTTTGTGGACCCCAATCAGCCCCAGCATTTT. Its protein product is CASSPFVDPNQPQHF. The V call is TRBV27, the J call TRBJ1-5; D gene unclear. The CDR3 spans 15 residues. Between the trimmed V and J ends, which lost 6 bases and 3 bases, there was a span of 15 bases. Germline V lookup: CDR1 MNHEY, CDR2 SMNVEV (reference sequence).

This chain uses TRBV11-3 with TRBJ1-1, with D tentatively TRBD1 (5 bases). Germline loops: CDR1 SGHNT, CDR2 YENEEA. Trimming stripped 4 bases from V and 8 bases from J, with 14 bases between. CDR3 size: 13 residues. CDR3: CASSSGPGQEAFF. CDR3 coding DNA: TGTGCCAGCAGCTCCGGACCCGGACAAGAAGCTTTCTTT. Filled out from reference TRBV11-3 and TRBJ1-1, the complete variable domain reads EAGVVQSPRYKIIEKKQPVAFWCNPISGHNTLYWYLQNLGQGPELLIRYENEEAVDDSQLPKDRFSAERLKGVDSTLKIQPAELGDSAVYLCASSSGPGQEAFFGQGTRLTVV.

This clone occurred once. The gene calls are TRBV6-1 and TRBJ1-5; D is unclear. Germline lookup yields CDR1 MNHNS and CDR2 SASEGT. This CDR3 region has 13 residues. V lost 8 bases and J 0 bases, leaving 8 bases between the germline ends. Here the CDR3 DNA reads TGTGCCAGCGGAGTAGCTAGCAATCAGCCCCAGCATTTT. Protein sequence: CASGVASNQPQHF.

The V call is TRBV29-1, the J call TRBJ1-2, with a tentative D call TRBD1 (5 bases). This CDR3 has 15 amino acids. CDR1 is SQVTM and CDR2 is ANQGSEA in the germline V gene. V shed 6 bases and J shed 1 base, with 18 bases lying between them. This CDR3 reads CSVAFGALLNYGYTF. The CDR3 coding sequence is TGCAGCGTCGCCTTCGGGGCTCTACTTAACTATGGCTACACCTTC.

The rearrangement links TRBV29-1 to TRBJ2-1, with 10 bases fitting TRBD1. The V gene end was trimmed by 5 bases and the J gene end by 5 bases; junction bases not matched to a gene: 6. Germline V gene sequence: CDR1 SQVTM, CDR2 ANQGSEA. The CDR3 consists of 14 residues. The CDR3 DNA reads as TGCAGCGTTATCCCCGGGACAGGGGACAATGAGCAGTTCTTC. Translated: CSVIPGTGDNEQFF.

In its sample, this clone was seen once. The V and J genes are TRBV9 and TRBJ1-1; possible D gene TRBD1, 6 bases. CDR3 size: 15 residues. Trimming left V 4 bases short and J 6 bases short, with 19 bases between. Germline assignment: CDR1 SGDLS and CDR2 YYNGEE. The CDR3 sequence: CASSLRGGLGAEAFF. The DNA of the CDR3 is TGTGCCAGCAGCTTAAGAGGGGGGCTCGGGGCTGAAGCTTTCTTT.

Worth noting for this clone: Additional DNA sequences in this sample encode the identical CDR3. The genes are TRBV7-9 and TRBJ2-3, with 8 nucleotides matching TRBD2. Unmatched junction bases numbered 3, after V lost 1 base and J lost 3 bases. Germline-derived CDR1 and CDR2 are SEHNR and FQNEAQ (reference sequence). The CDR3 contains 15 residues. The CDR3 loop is CASSLGAGETDTQYF. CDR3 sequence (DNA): TGTGCCAGCAGCTTAGGAGCGGGAGAAACAGATACGCAGTATTTT.

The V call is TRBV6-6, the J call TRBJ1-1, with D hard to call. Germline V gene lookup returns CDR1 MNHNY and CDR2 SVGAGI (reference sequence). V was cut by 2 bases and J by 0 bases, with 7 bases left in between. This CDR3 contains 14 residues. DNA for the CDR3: TGTGCCAGCAGTTACCAGGCGATGAACACTGAAGCTTTCTTT. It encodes CASSYQAMNTEAFF.

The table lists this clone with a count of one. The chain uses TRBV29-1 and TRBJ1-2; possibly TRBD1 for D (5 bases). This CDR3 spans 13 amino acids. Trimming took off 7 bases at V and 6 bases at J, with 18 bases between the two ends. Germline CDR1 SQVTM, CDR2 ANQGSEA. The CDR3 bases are TGCAGCGCGCGGGACTCCCCTGGGGATGGCTACACCTTC. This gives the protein CSARDSPGDGYTF.

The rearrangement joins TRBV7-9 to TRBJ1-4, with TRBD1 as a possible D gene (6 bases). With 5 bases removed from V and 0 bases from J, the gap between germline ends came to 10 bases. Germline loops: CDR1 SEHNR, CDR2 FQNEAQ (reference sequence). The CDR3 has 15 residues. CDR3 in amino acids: CASSLGGPTNEKLFF. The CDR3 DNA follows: TGTGCCAGCAGCCTGGGGGGGCCAACTAATGAAAAACTGTTTTTT.